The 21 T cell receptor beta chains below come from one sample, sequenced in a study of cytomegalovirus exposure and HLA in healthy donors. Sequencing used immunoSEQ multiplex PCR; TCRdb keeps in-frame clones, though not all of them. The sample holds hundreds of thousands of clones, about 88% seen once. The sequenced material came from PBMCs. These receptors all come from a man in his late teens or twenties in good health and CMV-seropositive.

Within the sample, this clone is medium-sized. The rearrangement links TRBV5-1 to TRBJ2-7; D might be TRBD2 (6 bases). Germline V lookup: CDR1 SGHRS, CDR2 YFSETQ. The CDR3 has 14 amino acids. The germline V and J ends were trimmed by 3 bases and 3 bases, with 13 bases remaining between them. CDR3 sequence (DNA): TGCGCCAGCAGCTGGGGGACTGGAGTCTACGAGCAGTACTTC. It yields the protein CASSWGTGVYEQYF.

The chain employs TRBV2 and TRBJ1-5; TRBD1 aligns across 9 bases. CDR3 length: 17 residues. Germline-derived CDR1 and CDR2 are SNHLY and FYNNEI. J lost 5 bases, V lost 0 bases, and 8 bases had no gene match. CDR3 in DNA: TGTGCCAGCAGTGAAGCCAGACAGGGGGGTACTTATCAGCCCCAGCATTTT. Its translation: CASSEARQGGTYQPQHF.

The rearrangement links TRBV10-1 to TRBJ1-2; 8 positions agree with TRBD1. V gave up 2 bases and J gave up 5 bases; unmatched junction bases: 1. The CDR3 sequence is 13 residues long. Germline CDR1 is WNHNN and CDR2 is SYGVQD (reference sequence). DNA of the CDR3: TGCGCCAGCAGTGAGGGACAGGGATATGGCTACACCTTC. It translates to CASSEGQGYGYTF.

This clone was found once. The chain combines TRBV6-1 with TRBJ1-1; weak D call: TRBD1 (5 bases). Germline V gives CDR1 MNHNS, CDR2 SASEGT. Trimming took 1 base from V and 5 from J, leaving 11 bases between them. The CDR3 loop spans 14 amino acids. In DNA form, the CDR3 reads TGTGCCAGCAGTGAAGTGGGCGCAGGGACTGAAGCTTTCTTT. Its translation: CASSEVGAGTEAFF.

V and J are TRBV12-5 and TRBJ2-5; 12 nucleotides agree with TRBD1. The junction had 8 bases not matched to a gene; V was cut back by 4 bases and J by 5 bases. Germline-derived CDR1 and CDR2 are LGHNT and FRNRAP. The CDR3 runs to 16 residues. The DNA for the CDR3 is TGTGCTAGTGGTTCGGGACAGGGGGCGCCGGAGGAGACCCAGTACTTC. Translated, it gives CASGSGQGAPEETQYF.

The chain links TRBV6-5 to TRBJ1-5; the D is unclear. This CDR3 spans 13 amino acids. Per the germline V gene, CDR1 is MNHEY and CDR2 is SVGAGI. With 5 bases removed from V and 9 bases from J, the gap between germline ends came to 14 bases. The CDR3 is CASSRTGFWPQHF. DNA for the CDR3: TGTGCCAGCAGTCGGACGGGGTTCTGGCCCCAGCATTTT.

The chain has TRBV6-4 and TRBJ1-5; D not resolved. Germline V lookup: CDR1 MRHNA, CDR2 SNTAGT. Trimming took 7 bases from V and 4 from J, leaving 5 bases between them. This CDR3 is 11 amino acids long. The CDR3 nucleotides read TGTGCCAGCAAGCATAATCAGCCCCAGCATTTT. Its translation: CASKHNQPQHF.

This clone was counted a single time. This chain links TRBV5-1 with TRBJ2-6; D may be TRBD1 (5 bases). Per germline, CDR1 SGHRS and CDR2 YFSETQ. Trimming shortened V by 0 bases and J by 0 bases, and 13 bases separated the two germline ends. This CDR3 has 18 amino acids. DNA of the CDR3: TGCGCCAGCAGCTTGGCGTTGCGGACAAGCTCTGGGGCCAACGTCCTGACTTTC. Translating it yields CASSLALRTSSGANVLTF.

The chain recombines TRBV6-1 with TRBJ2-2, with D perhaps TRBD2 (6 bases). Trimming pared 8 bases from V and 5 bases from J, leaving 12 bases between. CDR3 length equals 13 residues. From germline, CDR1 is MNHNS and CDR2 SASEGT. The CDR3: CASRTRGTGELFF. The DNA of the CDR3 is TGTGCCAGCCGGACCCGGGGGACCGGGGAGCTGTTTTTT.

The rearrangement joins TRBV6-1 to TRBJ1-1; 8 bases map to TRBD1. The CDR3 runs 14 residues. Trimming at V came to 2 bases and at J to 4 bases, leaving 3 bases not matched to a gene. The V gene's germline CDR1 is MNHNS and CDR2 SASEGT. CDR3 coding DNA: TGTGCCAGCAGTGAATCAGGGGGCATCACTGAAGCTTTCTTT. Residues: CASSESGGITEAFF.

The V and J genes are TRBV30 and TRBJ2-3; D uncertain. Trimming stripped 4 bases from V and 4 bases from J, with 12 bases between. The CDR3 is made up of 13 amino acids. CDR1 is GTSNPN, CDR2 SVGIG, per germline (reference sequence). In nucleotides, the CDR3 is TGTGCCTGGAACATAGCTCTAGCAGATACGCAGTATTTT. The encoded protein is CAWNIALADTQYF.

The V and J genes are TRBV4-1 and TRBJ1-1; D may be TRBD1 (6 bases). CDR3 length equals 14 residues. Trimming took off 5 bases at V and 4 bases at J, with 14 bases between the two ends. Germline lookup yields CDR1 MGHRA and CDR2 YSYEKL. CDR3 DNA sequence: TGCGCCAGCAGCGAATGGGGGGCGCGCACTGAAGCTTTCTTT. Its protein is CASSEWGARTEAFF.

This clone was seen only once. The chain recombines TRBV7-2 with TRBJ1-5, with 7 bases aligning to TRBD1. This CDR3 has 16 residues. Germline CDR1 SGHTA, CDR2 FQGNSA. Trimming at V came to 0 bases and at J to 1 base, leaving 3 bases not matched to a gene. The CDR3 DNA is TGTGCCAGCAGCTTAGCGTCAGGGGGGAGCAATCAGCCCCAGCATTTT. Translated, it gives CASSLASGGSNQPQHF.

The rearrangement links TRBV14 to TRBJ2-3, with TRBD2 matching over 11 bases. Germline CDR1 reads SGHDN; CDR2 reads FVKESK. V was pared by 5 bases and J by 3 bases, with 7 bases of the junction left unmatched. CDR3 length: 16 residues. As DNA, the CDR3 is TGTGCCAGCAGCTTCACTAGCGGGAGATTTACAGATACGCAGTATTTT. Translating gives CASSFTSGRFTDTQYF.

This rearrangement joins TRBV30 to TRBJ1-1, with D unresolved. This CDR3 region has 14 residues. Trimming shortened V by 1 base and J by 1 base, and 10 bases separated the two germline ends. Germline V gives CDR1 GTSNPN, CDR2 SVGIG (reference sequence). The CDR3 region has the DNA TGTGCCTGGAGTGAGGTGGCAACGAACACTGAAGCTTTCTTT. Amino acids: CAWSEVATNTEAFF.

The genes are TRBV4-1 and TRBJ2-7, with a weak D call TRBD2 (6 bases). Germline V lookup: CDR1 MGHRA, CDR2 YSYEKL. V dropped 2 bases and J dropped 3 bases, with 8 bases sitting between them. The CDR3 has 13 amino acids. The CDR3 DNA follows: TGCGCCAGCAGCCAACCGGGAGTCTACGAGCAGTACTTC. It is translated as CASSQPGVYEQYF.

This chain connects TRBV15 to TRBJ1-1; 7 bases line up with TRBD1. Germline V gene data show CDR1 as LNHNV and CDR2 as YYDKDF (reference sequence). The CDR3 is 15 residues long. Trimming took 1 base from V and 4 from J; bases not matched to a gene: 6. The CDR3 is CATSRGRQGFTEAFF. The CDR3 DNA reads TGTGCCACCAGCAGAGGCAGACAGGGCTTCACTGAAGCTTTCTTT. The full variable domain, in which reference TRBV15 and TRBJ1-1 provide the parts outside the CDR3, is DAMVIQNPRYQVTQFGKPVTLSCSQTLNHNVMYWYQQKSSQAPKLLFHYYDKDFNNEADTPDNFQSRRPNTSFCFLDIRSPGLGDTAMYLCATSRGRQGFTEAFFGQGTRLTVV.

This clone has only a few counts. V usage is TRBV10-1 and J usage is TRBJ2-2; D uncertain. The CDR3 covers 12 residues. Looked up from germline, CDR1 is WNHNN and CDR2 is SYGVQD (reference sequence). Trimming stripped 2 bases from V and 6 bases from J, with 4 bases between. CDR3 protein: CASSETPGELFF. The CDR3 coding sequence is TGCGCCAGCAGTGAGACCCCCGGGGAGCTGTTTTTT.

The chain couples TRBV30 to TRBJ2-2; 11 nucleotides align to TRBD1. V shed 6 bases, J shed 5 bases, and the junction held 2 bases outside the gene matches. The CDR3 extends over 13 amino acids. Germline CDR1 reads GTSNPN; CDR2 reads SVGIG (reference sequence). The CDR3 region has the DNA TGTGCCTGTGGGACAGGGGGTACCGGGGAGCTGTTTTTT. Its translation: CACGTGGTGELFF. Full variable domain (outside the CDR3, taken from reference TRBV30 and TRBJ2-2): SQTIHQWPATLVQPVGSPLSLECTVEGTSNPNLYWYRQAAGRGLQLLFYSVGIGQISSEVPQNLSASRPQDRQFILSSKKLLLSDSGFYLCACGTGGTGELFFGEGSRLTVL.

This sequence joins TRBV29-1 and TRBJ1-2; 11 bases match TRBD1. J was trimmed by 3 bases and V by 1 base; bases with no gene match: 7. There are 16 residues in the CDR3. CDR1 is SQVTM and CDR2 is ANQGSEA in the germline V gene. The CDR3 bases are TGCAGCGTTGAAGGATCGGGACAGGGGGATTACTATGGCTACACCTTC. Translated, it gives CSVEGSGQGDYYGYTF.

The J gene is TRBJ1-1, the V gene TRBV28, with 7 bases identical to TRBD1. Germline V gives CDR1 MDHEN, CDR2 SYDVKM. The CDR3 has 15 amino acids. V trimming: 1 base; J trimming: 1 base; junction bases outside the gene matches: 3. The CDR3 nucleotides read TGTGCCAGCAGTTTATCCGGGACAGAGAACACTGAAGCTTTCTTT. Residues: CASSLSGTENTEAFF.